This T cell receptor beta chain derives from a study of T cell changes during pregnancy in multiple sclerosis. Between the trimmed V and J ends, which lost 4 bases and 5 bases, there was a span of 5 bases. The CDR3 runs 12 residues. Germline CDR1 reads MNHNS; CDR2 reads SASEGT. Profiling relied on immunoSEQ multiplex PCR, and the TCRdb table lists in-frame clones only, not all of them. The data contain more than 65,000 clones, roughly nine tenths of them singletons. The chain links TRBV6-1 to TRBJ1-4; D not resolved. Sample: peripheral blood, taken in the first trimester of pregnancy. This receptor was obtained from a female donor with multiple sclerosis, enrolled in a pregnancy study. The CDR3 here is CASSVGNEKLFF. Written as DNA, the CDR3 is TGTGCCAGCAGTGTGGGCAATGAAAAACTGTTTTTT.